Presented here are 14 T cell receptor beta chains from one specimen sequenced in a study of PD-L1 blockade in urothelial cancer. Sequencing used immunoSEQ multiplex PCR; TCRdb keeps in-frame clones, though not all of them. This table holds around 110,000 clones, approximately 90% found once. This sample's time point: peripheral blood 6 weeks after treatment start. The sequencing used PBMCs, collected around atezolizumab (anti-PD-L1) treatment. These receptors came from a man in his sixties with urothelial cancer.

V usage is TRBV30 and J usage is TRBJ1-4; 7 bases match TRBD1. The V gene end was trimmed by 2 bases and the J gene end by 8 bases; junction bases not matched to a gene: 8. The V gene's germline CDR1 is GTSNPN and CDR2 SVGIG (reference sequence). The CDR3 loop spans 14 amino acids. In nucleotides, the CDR3 is TGTGCCTGGAGTCCACAGGGGAGAGAGGAAAAACTGTTTTTT. Encoded protein: CAWSPQGREEKLFF. Full variable domain (missing parts from reference TRBV30 and TRBJ1-4): SQTIHQWPATLVQPVGSPLSLECTVEGTSNPNLYWYRQAAGRGLQLLFYSVGIGQISSEVPQNLSASRPQDRQFILSSKKLLLSDSGFYLCAWSPQGREEKLFFGSGTQLSVL.

The chain recombines TRBV7-3 with TRBJ2-7; 11 bases line up with TRBD2. The germline V gene has CDR1 SGHTA and CDR2 FQGTGA. The V gene end was trimmed by 5 bases and the J gene end by 5 bases; junction bases not matched to a gene: 8. The CDR3 sequence is 15 residues long. CDR3 loop: CASSPSLAGADEQYF. CDR3 bases: TGTGCCAGCAGCCCCTCACTAGCGGGGGCCGACGAGCAGTACTTC.

The chain employs TRBV5-5 and TRBJ2-3, with 7 bases aligning to TRBD2. The CDR3 spans 16 residues. CDR1 and CDR2 from the germline V gene are SGHKS and YYEKEE (reference sequence). After removal of 6 bases from V and 2 bases from J, the junction contained 12 bases not matched to a gene. This CDR3 is CASTKGGGSHTDTQYF. The CDR3 DNA follows: TGTGCCAGCACCAAGGGCGGGGGTAGCCACACAGATACGCAGTATTTT.

This sequence joins TRBV10-3 and TRBJ2-5, with 9 bases that match TRBD2. V was pared by 5 bases and J by 5 bases, with 6 bases of the junction left unmatched. This CDR3 comprises 14 residues. CDR1 is ENHRY and CDR2 is SYGVKD in the germline V gene. This CDR3 reads CAISRAGGVETQYF. The CDR3 DNA reads as TGTGCCATCAGTAGGGCGGGAGGGGTGGAGACCCAGTACTTC.

In this sample, this clone turned up a few times. The chain carries TRBV7-9 and TRBJ2-7; TRBD2 aligns across 12 bases. CDR1 and CDR2 from the germline V gene are SEHNR and FQNEAQ (reference sequence). Trimming took 5 bases from V and 4 from J; bases not matched to a gene: 6. This CDR3 has 15 amino acids. The chain's CDR3 is CASSPRGLAGYEQYF. In DNA form, the CDR3 reads TGTGCCAGCAGCCCCCGCGGACTAGCGGGATACGAGCAGTACTTC.

The rearrangement links TRBV5-1 to TRBJ2-3, with TRBD2 matching over 10 bases. The CDR3 is made up of 14 amino acids. The J segment lost 4 bases and the V segment lost 4 bases, leaving 3 bases of the junction unmatched. Germline-derived CDR1 and CDR2 are SGHRS and YFSETQ. The CDR3 DNA reads as TGCGCCAGCAGCCTGACTAGCGGGCCAGATACGCAGTATTTT. Its protein is CASSLTSGPDTQYF.

Turning to this clone: This specimen includes other DNA sequences encoding the same CDR3. The V call is TRBV9, the J call TRBJ1-1; the D gene is possibly TRBD1 (5 bases). This CDR3 spans 13 amino acids. Trimming stripped 2 bases from V and 2 bases from J, with 7 bases between. Germline values: CDR1 SGDLS, CDR2 YYNGEE. In nucleotides, the CDR3 is TGTGCCAGCAGCGTGACAGAAAACACTGAAGCTTTCTTT. It yields the protein CASSVTENTEAFF.

The chain is built from TRBV7-2 and TRBJ1-5; D remains ambiguous. The V and J ends lost 5 bases and 0 bases respectively, with 20 bases between them. The CDR3 covers 18 residues. Germline CDR1 SGHTA, CDR2 FQGNSA. Written as DNA, the CDR3 is TGTGCCAGCAGCCCCGGGGTAGGGCGTCTTTATAGCAATCAGCCCCAGCATTTT. Its translation is CASSPGVGRLYSNQPQHF.

The CDR3 loop reads CAISDQNQPQHF. CDR3 coding DNA: TGTGCCATCAGTGATCAGAATCAGCCCCAGCATTTT. The chain joins TRBV10-3 to TRBJ1-5; D call uncertain. Germline V CDR1 and CDR2: ENHRY, SYGVKD. The CDR3 sequence is 12 residues long. The germline V and J ends were trimmed by 3 bases and 4 bases, with 4 bases remaining between them.

The rearrangement links TRBV19 to TRBJ1-5; 8 bases match TRBD1. V dropped 5 bases and J dropped 4; count of bases not matched to a gene: 7. The CDR3 spans 15 residues. CDR1 and CDR2 (germline): LNHDA, SQIVND (reference sequence). The CDR3 coding sequence is TGTGCCAGTAGTCTTCCACAGGGGGGAAATCAGCCCCAGCATTTT. The encoded protein is CASSLPQGGNQPQHF.

The rearrangement joins TRBV10-3 to TRBJ2-7, with TRBD1 matching over 8 bases. Germline loops: CDR1 ENHRY, CDR2 SYGVKD. The CDR3 extends over 15 amino acids. With 5 bases clipped from V and 0 bases from J, the junction kept 6 bases outside the gene matches. CDR3 coding DNA: TGTGCCATCAGTTCCCAGGGGGCTGGCTCCTACGAGCAGTACTTC. Its protein is CAISSQGAGSYEQYF.

This clone was detected once. The V call is TRBV30, the J call TRBJ2-7; possibly TRBD1 for D (6 bases). Germline CDR1 reads GTSNPN; CDR2 reads SVGIG (reference sequence). V lost 3 bases and J lost 5, with 14 bases in between. This CDR3 has 13 residues. CDR3 sequence (DNA): TGTGCCTGGAGCGACAGGTCGCGGGACGAGCAGTACTTC. Protein product: CAWSDRSRDEQYF.

CDR3 DNA sequence: TGTGCCAGCAGTTCCACAGACGAAACCTACGAGCAGTACTTC. Amino acid sequence: CASSSTDETYEQYF. The chain links TRBV6-5 to TRBJ2-7, with D unclear. CDR3 length: 14 residues. The germline gives CDR1 MNHEY, CDR2 SVGAGI. Trimming pared 4 bases from V and 2 bases from J, leaving 12 bases between.

The rearrangement joins TRBV6-1 to TRBJ1-6, with D possibly matching TRBD1 (6 bases). Germline V gives CDR1 MNHNS, CDR2 SASEGT. This CDR3 is 13 amino acids long. V lost 6 bases, J lost 10 bases, and 13 bases lay in between. This CDR3 is CASRSQGTSPLHF. The CDR3 coding sequence is TGTGCCAGCAGATCACAGGGAACCTCACCCCTCCACTTT.